The T cell receptor delta chain under discussion was sequenced for a study of gamma-delta chains in newborns, infants, children. TCRdb called clones from the reads again using CATT. This sample yields a few thousand delta-chain clones, of which less than 1.2% are seen a single time; over 13% belongs to the top ten. Germline assignment: CDR1 GEAIGNYY and CDR2 EKD. The CDR3 spans 18 residues. In this sample, this clone turned up a few times. For this DNA, TCRdb reports the protein of a much larger clone, which diverges at residue 14, most likely from a read error; the protein presented here is translated directly from the DNA.

The sequence was obtained from a child who was a newborn, infant or young child, either healthy, febrile or measles-vaccinated (not recorded which). The sequenced material came from blood. The rearrangement uses TRDV2 and TRDJ2; 12 bases line up with TRDD3. The DNA of the CDR3 is TGTGCCTGTGACTCCTTACTGGGGGATACAGGTTTGACAGTACAACTCTTCTTT. The encoded protein is CACDSLLGDTGLTVQLFF.